The rows below give T cell receptor beta chains drawn from one sample of a study of cytomegalovirus exposure and HLA in healthy donors. The repertoire was sequenced with immunoSEQ multiplex PCR; TCRdb's copy has only in-frame clones and lacks some. This sample contains approximately 70,000 clones. The specimen was PBMCs. Every receptor here comes from a woman aged 40 to 50 in good health and CMV-seropositive. Both conserved end residues are part of each CDR3. The D gene is left open where the match is weak.

D: -; V: TRBV12-5; J: TRBJ2-1; CDR3: CASGLVFPGVRVQFF; DNA: TGTGCTAGTGGTTTGGTATTTCCCGGGGTAAGGGTGCAGTTCTTC
D: -; V: TRBV27; J: TRBJ1-2; CDR3: CASSLSIYYGYTF; DNA: TGTGCCAGCAGTTTAAGCATATACTATGGCTACACCTTC
D: -; V: TRBV30; J: TRBJ1-3; CDR3: CAWRQYDLGGAISGNTIYF; DNA: TGTGCCTGGAGGCAGTACGATCTTGGTGGTGCCATCTCTGGAAACACCATATATTTT
D: TRBD2; V: TRBV4-1; J: TRBJ2-2; CDR3: CASSPLGGGTGELFF; DNA: TGCGCCAGCAGCCCTCTGGGCGGGGGCACCGGGGAGCTGTTTTTT
D: -; V: TRBV28; J: TRBJ1-1; CDR3: CASSFNSGTEAFF; DNA: TGTGCCAGCAGTTTTAACTCGGGGACTGAAGCTTTCTTT
D: -; V: TRBV14; J: TRBJ2-7; CDR3: CASSQDTGVEGQYF; DNA: TGTGCCAGCAGCCAAGATACCGGGGTCGAGGGGCAGTACTTC
D: -; V: TRBV7-3; J: TRBJ2-2; CDR3: CASSLNGLSGELFF; DNA: TGTGCCAGCAGCTTAAACGGGTTATCCGGGGAGCTGTTTTTT
D: -; V: TRBV30; J: TRBJ2-1; CDR3: CAWSRTSGEQFF; DNA: TGTGCCTGGAGTCGTACCTCAGGGGAGCAGTTCTTC
D: -; V: TRBV11-2; J: TRBJ1-1; CDR3: CASSFRRAEAFF; DNA: TGTGCCAGCAGCTTTCGCAGGGCTGAAGCTTTCTTT
D: TRBD1; V: TRBV2; J: TRBJ2-7; CDR3: CASSLDRTSYEQYF; DNA: TGTGCCAGCAGTTTGGACAGGACCTCCTACGAGCAGTACTTC
D: -; V: TRBV7-2; J: TRBJ1-1; CDR3: CASSFDNMARGWEAFF; DNA: TGTGCCAGCAGCTTCGATAACATGGCGCGAGGGTGGGAGGCTTTCTTT
D: -; V: TRBV25-1; J: TRBJ2-3; CDR3: CASSGPGDTDTQYF; DNA: TGTGCCAGCAGTGGACCGGGAGACACAGATACGCAGTATTTT
D: TRBD2; V: TRBV28; J: TRBJ2-1; CDR3: CASLLGLAGAGSYNEQFF; DNA: TGTGCCAGTTTGCTAGGGTTAGCGGGAGCGGGCTCCTACAATGAGCAGTTCTTC
D: -; V: TRBV11-2; J: TRBJ1-1; CDR3: CASSPQLGGVLNTEAFF; DNA: TGTGCCAGCAGCCCACAGTTGGGGGGAGTCTTGAACACTGAAGCTTTCTTT
D: TRBD2; V: TRBV4-3; J: TRBJ2-4; CDR3: CASSRVSTSGNIQYF; DNA: TGCGCCAGCAGCCGAGTGTCGACTAGCGGAAACATTCAGTACTTC
D: TRBD2; V: TRBV14; J: TRBJ2-2; CDR3: CASSRRLAGATGELFF; DNA: TGTGCCAGCAGCCGCAGACTAGCGGGGGCCACCGGGGAGCTGTTTTTT
D: -; V: TRBV6-1; J: TRBJ1-5; CDR3: CASSDGGWSNQPQHF; DNA: TGTGCCAGCAGTGATGGGGGCTGGAGCAATCAGCCCCAGCATTTT
D: TRBD2; V: TRBV6-5; J: TRBJ2-5; CDR3: CASSQGTGGRTQYF; DNA: TGTGCCAGCAGCCAGGGAACGGGAGGGCGGACCCAGTACTTC
D: -; V: TRBV29-1; J: TRBJ1-1; CDR3: CSNLRNTEAFF; DNA: TGCAGCAACCTACGGAACACTGAAGCTTTCTTT
D: -; V: TRBV5-1; J: TRBJ1-2; CDR3: CASSFDSNYGYTF; DNA: TGCGCCAGCAGCTTCGACAGTAACTATGGCTACACCTTC
D: -; V: TRBV5-1; J: TRBJ1-4; CDR3: CASSLEGGGNEKLFF; DNA: TGCGCCAGCAGCCTCGAAGGGGGGGGGAATGAAAAACTGTTTTTT
D: TRBD1; V: TRBV2; J: TRBJ2-5; CDR3: CASSGKDRGKGQETQYF; DNA: TGTGCCAGCAGCGGAAAGGACAGGGGGAAAGGACAAGAGACCCAGTACTTC
D: TRBD2; V: TRBV9; J: TRBJ2-7; CDR3: CASSVRGTSGALEEQYF; DNA: TGTGCCAGCAGCGTAAGAGGGACTAGCGGAGCCCTAGAGGAGCAGTACTTC
D: TRBD2; V: TRBV7-3; J: TRBJ2-1; CDR3: CASSGGGRFFDEQFF; DNA: TGTGCCAGCAGCGGGGGGGGTCGGTTCTTCGATGAGCAGTTCTTC